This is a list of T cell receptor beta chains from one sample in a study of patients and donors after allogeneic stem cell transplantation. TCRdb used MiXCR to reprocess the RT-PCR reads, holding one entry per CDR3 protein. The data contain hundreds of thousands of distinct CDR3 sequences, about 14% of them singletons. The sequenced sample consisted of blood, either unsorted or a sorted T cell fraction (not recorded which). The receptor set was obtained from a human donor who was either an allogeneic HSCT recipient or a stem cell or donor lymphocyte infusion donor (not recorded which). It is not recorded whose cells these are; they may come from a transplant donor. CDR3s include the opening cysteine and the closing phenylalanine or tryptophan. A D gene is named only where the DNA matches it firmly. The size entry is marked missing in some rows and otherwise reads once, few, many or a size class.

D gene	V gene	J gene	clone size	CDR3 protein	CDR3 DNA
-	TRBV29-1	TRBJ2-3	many	CSANLGGANTDTQYF	TGCAGCGCAAATCTAGGCGGGGCTAACACAGATACGCAGTATTTT
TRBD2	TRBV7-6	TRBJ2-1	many	CASSARPRTSGINEQFF	TGTGCCAGCAGCGCCCGACCAAGGACTAGCGGGATAAATGAGCAGTTCTTC
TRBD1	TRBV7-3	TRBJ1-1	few	CASRQDGQGGTEAFF	TGTGCCAGCAGGCAAGACGGACAGGGAGGAACTGAAGCTTTCTTT
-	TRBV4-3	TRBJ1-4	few	CASSRQGLRPGKLFF	TGCGCCAGCAGCCGCCAGGGGTTAAGGCCCGGAAAACTGTTTTTT
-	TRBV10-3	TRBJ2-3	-	CAITSTDTQYF	TGTGCCATCACCAGCACAGATACGCAGTATTTT
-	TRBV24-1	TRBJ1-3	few	CATSDPGGGPEGNTIYF	TGTGCCACCAGTGATCCGGGGGGGGGCCCGGAAGGAAACACCATATATTTT
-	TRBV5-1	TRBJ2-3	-	CASSLEGVSTDTQYF	TGCGCCAGCAGCTTGGAGGGGGTGAGCACAGATACGCAGTATTTT
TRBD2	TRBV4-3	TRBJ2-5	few	CASSPQSGGPQETQYF	TGCGCCAGCAGCCCCCAAAGCGGGGGGCCCCAAGAGACCCAGTACTTC
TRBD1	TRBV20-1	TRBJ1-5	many	CSARYRGGSQPQHF	TGCAGTGCTCGCTACAGGGGTGGAAGTCAGCCCCAGCATTTT
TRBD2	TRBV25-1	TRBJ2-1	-	CASSDHIVAGAEFF	TGTGCCAGCAGTGATCATATCGTGGCGGGAGCGGAGTTCTTC
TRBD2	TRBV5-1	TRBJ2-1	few	CASSIGTSSYNEQFF	TGCGCCAGCAGCATCGGGACTAGCTCTTACAATGAGCAGTTCTTC
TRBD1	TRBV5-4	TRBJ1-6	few	CASSLGRQGNSPLHF	TGTGCCAGCAGCTTGGGGAGACAGGGAAACTCACCCCTCCACTTT
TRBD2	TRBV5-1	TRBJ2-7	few	CASSPGAGVNEQYF	TGCGCCAGCAGTCCCGGGGCGGGAGTGAACGAGCAGTACTTC
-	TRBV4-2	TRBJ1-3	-	CASSPRGSGNTIYF	TGTGCCAGCAGCCCTAGGGGTAGTGGAAACACCATATATTTT
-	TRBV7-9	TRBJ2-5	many	CASSLEAGGQETQYF	TGTGCCAGCAGCTTAGAGGCAGGGGGGCAAGAGACCCAGTACTTC
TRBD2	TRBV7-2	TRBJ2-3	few	CASSRRGSGSTDTQYF	TGTGCCAGCAGCCGACGCGGTAGCGGGAGCACAGATACGCAGTATTTT
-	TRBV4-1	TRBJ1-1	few	CASSQVSVNTEAFF	TGCGCCAGCAGCCAAGTCTCCGTGAACACTGAAGCTTTCTTT
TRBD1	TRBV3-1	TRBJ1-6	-	CASSQSPGTVNSPLHF	TGTGCCAGCAGCCAAAGCCCCGGGACAGTCAATTCACCCCTCCACTTT
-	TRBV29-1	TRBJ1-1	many	CSVSEGRTEAFF	TGCAGCGTTTCGGAGGGGAGAACTGAAGCTTTCTTT
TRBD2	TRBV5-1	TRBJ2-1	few	CASSLGQRGDNEQFF	TGCGCCAGCAGCTTGGGACAGCGGGGGGACAATGAGCAGTTCTTC
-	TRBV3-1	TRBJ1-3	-	CASSQPILGSGNTIYF	TGTGCCAGCAGCCAACCCATTCTTGGCTCTGGAAACACCATATATTTT
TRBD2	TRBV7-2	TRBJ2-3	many	CASSDPGLVGADTQYF	TGTGCCAGCAGCGATCCGGGACTAGTTGGCGCAGATACGCAGTATTTT
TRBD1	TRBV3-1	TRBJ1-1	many	CASSQSRGQAFF	TGTGCCAGCAGCCAATCCAGGGGACAGGCTTTCTTT
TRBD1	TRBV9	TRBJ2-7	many	CASSAGTGSVHEQYF	TGTGCCAGCAGCGCCGGGACAGGGTCTGTCCACGAGCAGTACTTC
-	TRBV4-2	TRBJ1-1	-	CASSPMATVNTEAFF	TGTGCCAGCAGCCCAATGGCGACAGTGAACACTGAAGCTTTCTTT
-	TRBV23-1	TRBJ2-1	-	CASPVVKTYSYNEQFF	TGCGCCAGCCCAGTAGTGAAGACTTACTCCTACAATGAGCAGTTCTTC
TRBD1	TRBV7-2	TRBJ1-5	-	CASSSGTGNQPQHF	TGTGCCAGCAGCTCCGGGACAGGCAATCAGCCCCAGCATTTT
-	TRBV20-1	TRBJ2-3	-	CSASLDTQYF	TGCAGTGCTAGTTTAGATACGCAGTATTTT
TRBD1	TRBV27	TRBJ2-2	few	CASQKKQGGDTGELFF	TGTGCCAGCCAAAAAAAACAGGGGGGAGACACCGGGGAGCTGTTTTTT
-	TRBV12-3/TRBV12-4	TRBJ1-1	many	CASTDHGAMNTEAFF	TGTGCCAGCACCGACCACGGGGCCATGAACACTGAAGCTTTCTTT
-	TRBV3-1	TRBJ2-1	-	CASSQERERGEQFF	TGTGCCAGCAGCCAAGAACGGGAAAGGGGTGAGCAGTTCTTC
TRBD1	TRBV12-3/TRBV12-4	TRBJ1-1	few	CASTWTGTMNTEAFF	TGTGCCAGCACCTGGACAGGGACGATGAACACTGAAGCTTTCTTT
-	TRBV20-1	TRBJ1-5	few	CSASRERAGQPQHF	TGCAGTGCTAGCCGGGAGCGGGCTGGGCAGCCCCAGCATTTT
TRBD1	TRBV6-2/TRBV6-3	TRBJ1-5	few	CASGNSGTGVGNQPQHF	TGTGCCAGCGGGAACTCGGGGACAGGGGTTGGGAATCAGCCCCAGCATTTT
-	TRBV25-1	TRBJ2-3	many	CASSELGTDTQYF	TGTGCCAGCAGTGAATTGGGGACAGATACGCAGTATTTT
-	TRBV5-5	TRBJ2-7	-	CASSPQGISSYEQYF	TGTGCCAGCAGCCCGCAGGGGATTTCTTCCTACGAGCAGTACTTC
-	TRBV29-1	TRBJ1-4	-	CSVLVGPRGGKLFF	TGCAGCGTTCTTGTGGGGCCTAGAGGTGGAAAACTGTTTTTT
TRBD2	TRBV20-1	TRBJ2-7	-	CSAYSGRSYEQYF	TGCAGTGCTTATAGCGGGAGGTCCTACGAGCAGTACTTC
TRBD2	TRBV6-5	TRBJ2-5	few	CASGLAQETQYF	TGTGCCAGCGGACTAGCCCAAGAGACCCAGTACTTC
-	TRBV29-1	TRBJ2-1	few	CSVGRVTAGEQFF	TGCAGCGTCGGACGGGTGACTGCGGGTGAGCAGTTCTTC
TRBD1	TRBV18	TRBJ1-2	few	CASSPPRQGLGGYTF	TGTGCCAGCTCACCACCCAGACAGGGGCTAGGAGGCTACACCTTC
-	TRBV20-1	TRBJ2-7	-	CSAGKGSDEQYF	TGCAGTGCCGGCAAGGGGTCGGACGAGCAGTACTTC
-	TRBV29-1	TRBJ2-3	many	CSVALTADTQYF	TGCAGCGTTGCCCTTACTGCAGATACGCAGTATTTT
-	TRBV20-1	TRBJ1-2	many	CSARDGGVPDNYGYTF	TGCAGTGCTAGAGATGGGGGCGTCCCTGATAACTATGGCTACACCTTC
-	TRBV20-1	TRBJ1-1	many	CSARGGGPEAFF	TGCAGTGCTAGAGGTGGGGGTCCTGAAGCTTTCTTT
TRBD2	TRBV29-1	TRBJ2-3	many	CSVDGLAGQDTQYF	TGCAGCGTCGACGGACTAGCGGGGCAGGATACGCAGTATTTT
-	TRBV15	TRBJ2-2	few	CATSRGISETALTGELFF	TGTGCCACCAGCAGAGGCATAAGCGAGACAGCACTCACCGGGGAGCTGTTTTTT
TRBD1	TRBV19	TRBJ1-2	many	CASSLRTGDYGYTF	TGTGCCAGTAGTCTCCGGACAGGGGACTATGGCTACACCTTC
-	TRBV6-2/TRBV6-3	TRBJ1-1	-	CASIMDANTEAFF	TGTGCCAGCATCATGGACGCGAACACTGAAGCTTTCTTT
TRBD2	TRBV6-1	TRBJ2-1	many	CASSPGTSSEQFF	TGTGCCAGCAGCCCCGGGACTAGCAGTGAGCAGTTCTTC
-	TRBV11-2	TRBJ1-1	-	CASSSWGDTEAFF	TGTGCCAGCAGCTCCTGGGGGGACACTGAAGCTTTCTTT
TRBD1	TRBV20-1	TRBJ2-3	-	CSVPNWDSSTDTQYF	TGCAGTGTCCCTAACTGGGACAGTAGCACAGATACGCAGTATTTT
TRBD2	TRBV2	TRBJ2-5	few	CASSDSGRGFGETQYF	TGTGCCAGCAGCGATAGCGGGAGGGGATTCGGAGAGACCCAGTACTTC